These 13 T cell receptor beta chains were all obtained from the same sample, sequenced in a study of blood T cell repertoires in COVID-19. Here immunoSEQ multiplex PCR was the method, and the copy in TCRdb shows in-frame clones only, minus some. The data show about 300,000 clones, roughly nine tenths seen once. The sequenced sample was peripheral blood. Receptors originate from a woman in her 30s with COVID-19, enrolled during active disease.

This clone has a single count. V and J are TRBV6-5 and TRBJ1-2; D may be TRBD1 (6 bases). Deletions cut 6 bases from V and 8 bases from J, with 22 bases between. The length of the CDR3 is 15 residues. Germline CDR1 is MNHEY and CDR2 is SVGAGI. DNA of the CDR3: TGTGCCAGCAGCAACGGGGGGACAAGTCTAGAAGGCTACACCTTC. Translation gives CASSNGGTSLEGYTF.

This clone was counted a few times. The chain is built from TRBV4-1 and TRBJ2-5; TRBD1 matches 9 bases. The CDR3 contains 15 residues. Germline loops: CDR1 MGHRA, CDR2 YSYEKL. V lost 5 bases to trimming and J lost 4 bases; unmatched junction nucleotides: 8. The CDR3: CASSRGQGKVETQYF. CDR3 coding DNA: TGCGCCAGCAGCAGAGGACAGGGGAAGGTAGAGACCCAGTACTTC.

The chain is built from TRBV11-3 and TRBJ2-3, with TRBD2 matching over 9 bases. The CDR3 covers 17 residues. Per the germline V gene, CDR1 is SGHNT and CDR2 is YENEEA. J gave up 7 bases and V 0 bases, and 11 bases lay outside the gene matches. DNA of the CDR3: TGTGCCAGCAGCTTAGATCCCCCTAGCGGGGCCGTGAATACGCAGTATTTT. As protein: CASSLDPPSGAVNTQYF.

This chain joins TRBV4-1 and TRBJ1-4, with D tentatively TRBD1 (5 bases). The CDR3 totals 14 residues. CDR1 and CDR2 from the germline V gene are MGHRA and YSYEKL. V lost 0 bases and J 8 bases, leaving 10 bases between the germline ends. CDR3 sequence (DNA): TGCGCCAGCAGCCAAGATCTTACAGGCGAAAAACTGTTTTTT. Amino acids: CASSQDLTGEKLFF.

The chain combines TRBV2 with TRBJ2-1; TRBD2 agrees at 9 bases. Trimming at V came to 1 base and at J to 9 bases, leaving 4 bases not matched to a gene. The CDR3 is 14 amino acids. The V gene's germline CDR1 is SNHLY and CDR2 FYNNEI. CDR3 region: CASSEGAGGGEQFF. Here the CDR3 DNA reads TGTGCCAGCAGTGAAGGAGCGGGGGGTGGTGAGCAGTTCTTC.

This clone was detected only a few times. V gene TRBV11-2 combines with J gene TRBJ1-2; D gene unclear. The V gene lost 1 base and the J gene lost 8 bases, with 8 bases spanning the gap. The germline CDR1 and CDR2 sequences are SGHAT and FQNNGV. There are 12 residues in the CDR3. The DNA for the CDR3 is TGTGCCAGCAGCTTAGCCTCCTCCGGCTACACCTTC. This translates into CASSLASSGYTF.

The V gene is TRBV13, the J gene TRBJ2-7, with 9 bases aligning to TRBD1. This CDR3 region has 15 residues. From germline, CDR1 is PRHDT and CDR2 FYEKMQ (reference sequence). Trimming cost V 4 bases and J 2 bases; bases outside gene matches: 6. The CDR3 coding sequence is TGTGCCAGCAGCTACCGGACAGGGGTAGCCTACGAGCAGTACTTC. This sequence encodes CASSYRTGVAYEQYF.

As regards this clone: The sample contains more than one DNA sequence encoding this CDR3. This rearrangement joins TRBV3-1 (or the pseudogene TRBV3-2) to TRBJ1-2; D remains unclear. V lost 0 bases, J lost 7 bases, and 6 bases lay in between. Germline values: CDR1 LGHDT, CDR2 YNNKEL (reference sequence). CDR3 length: 12 amino acids. CDR3 protein: CASSQERGGYTF. The CDR3 DNA is TGTGCCAGCAGCCAAGAGAGAGGTGGCTACACCTTC.

For the CDR3, the DNA is TGTGCCAGCAGTCTGGGGGGTTATGGCTACACCTTC. Its translation: CASSLGGYGYTF. The rearrangement uses TRBV6-5 and TRBJ1-2; D perhaps matches TRBD1 (5 bases). V dropped 5 bases and J dropped 5 bases, with 9 bases sitting between them. This CDR3 is built from 12 residues. Germline V gene lookup returns CDR1 MNHEY and CDR2 SVGAGI.

V is TRBV5-4 and J is TRBJ1-1; 10 nucleotides line up with TRBD1. Germline CDR1 SGHNT, CDR2 YYREEE (reference sequence). The V segment lost 4 bases and the J segment 6 bases; nucleotides outside the gene matches: 6. This CDR3 is 14 amino acids long. CDR3 region: CASSPGQGLAEAFF. CDR3 bases: TGTGCCAGCAGCCCGGGACAGGGGCTTGCTGAAGCTTTCTTT.

CDR3 bases: TGTGCCAGCAGCTTGGGGACAGTCAACACCATATATTTT. Residues: CASSLGTVNTIYF. The chain uses TRBV11-2 and TRBJ1-3; 7 bases are a match to TRBD1. The CDR3 consists of 13 residues. After removal of 3 bases from V and 7 bases from J, the junction contained 3 bases not matched to a gene. Looked up from germline, CDR1 is SGHAT and CDR2 is FQNNGV.

The chain couples TRBV19 to TRBJ2-1; 11 bases are shared with TRBD1. The CDR3 has 13 amino acids. Germline CDR1 LNHDA, CDR2 SQIVND (reference sequence). V lost 9 bases to trimming and J lost 10 bases; unmatched junction nucleotides: 8. CDR3 nucleotides: TGTGCCAGCAAGGGGACAGGGGGAGGCGAGCAGTTCTTC. Translation gives CASKGTGGGEQFF.

This clone was seen a single time. CDR3 in amino acids: CASSTGGVSEQYF. In nucleotides, the CDR3 is TGTGCCAGCAGCACAGGAGGGGTCTCCGAGCAGTACTTC. The V gene is TRBV7-2, the J gene TRBJ2-7; D is perhaps TRBD2 (6 bases). V dropped 5 bases and J dropped 6 bases, with 14 bases sitting between them. The germline gives CDR1 SGHTA, CDR2 FQGNSA. The CDR3 consists of 13 residues.